This T cell receptor beta chain was retrieved from a study of cytomegalovirus exposure and HLA in healthy donors. Study-level results: Investigators reported 164 TCR beta chains as tied to cytomegalovirus. About 87% or about 30% of the time was how often most TCR beta V segments were productive, according to an earlier analysis. Cytomegalovirus status was reportedly diagnosed by the classifier with high specificity and sensitivity.

13 Jbeta primers and 60 Vbeta primers were used for the PCR. TCRdb's copy holds only in-frame clones and misses some; the assay was immunoSEQ multiplex PCR. The sample comprises around 100,000 clones, about 80% of which are singletons, and roughly 4.9% rests with the top ten. A word on this clone: The antigen is undetermined.

The TCR originated in a female donor in good health and CMV-seropositive. The specimen sequenced was PBMCs.

The CDR3 protein is CASSPGGELFF. The CDR3 nucleotides read TGTGCCAGCAGCCCCGGCGGGGAGCTGTTTTTT. The chain combines TRBV21-1 with TRBJ2-2; TRBD2, the table's D call, was not compared with the DNA. TRBV21-1 is flagged as a pseudogene. This CDR3 comprises 11 residues.